The rows below give T cell receptor beta chains drawn from one sample of a study of technical replicates of blood from a handful of donors. This table comes from immunoSEQ multiplex PCR, and its TCRdb copy is limited to in-frame clones, with some not included. The sample records roughly 65,000 clones, 86% being singletons. The sequencing input was PBMCs. All receptors derive from a human donor in good health. Some clones in this sample may be carry-over from other donors' samples. Both conserved end residues are part of each CDR3. A D gene is named only where the DNA matches it firmly.

v_call cdr3_length d_call cdr3_aa
TRBV2 15 TRBD1 CASSSQGFEADTQYF
TRBV6-1 15 NA CASSVGRGADSGYTF
TRBV5-4 15 TRBD1 CASSLVQGVGTEAFF
TRBV19 18 TRBD2 CASSIGAFSGRPYNEQFF
TRBV9 15 TRBD1 CASSVAAGGMLGYTF
TRBV29-1 12 TRBD1 CSAMTGGYEQYF
TRBV19 15 NA CASSIGAGPYNEQFF
TRBV9 13 NA CASSPGGLDTQYF
TRBV5-5 13 NA CASSKSKNTEAFF
TRBV7-2 17 TRBD1 CASSGSGAGTAGNEQFF
TRBV30 14 TRBD2 CAWNPTSGVYEQYF
TRBV11-2 15 NA CASSLVSANTGELFF
TRBV15 18 TRBD1 CATSLSPGQGALSPPQHF
TRBV27 15 TRBD2 CASSSASGGYDEQYF
TRBV6-5 14 NA CASSRVTNTGELFF
TRBV5-1 14 NA CASSSGHSTDTQYF
TRBV4-1 14 TRBD1 CASSQGQGPPEAFF
TRBV5-6 17 NA CASSFRPSRSSYNEQFF